The rows below give T cell receptor beta chains drawn from one sample of a study of T-cell memory formation after mild COVID-19. TCRdb reanalysed the 5' RACE reads using MiXCR and keeps one entry per CDR3 protein. The table shows just under 550,000 distinct CDR3 sequences, with roughly 20% occurring only once. The specimen was PBMCs or a T cell subset sorted from them (not recorded which). The receptors stem from an adult woman who had mild COVID-19 (a few samples of this study predate the infection). Cell type and time point are not known. The CDR3 runs from the conserved cysteine through the conserved F or W. The D gene is left open where the match is weak. Some rows mark clone size as missing; the rest say once, few, many or name a class of expanded clone.

.	TRBV4-2	TRBD2	TRBJ2-5	TGTGCCAGCAGCCACCCCGGGACTAGCGTTGAGACCCAGTACTTC	CASSHPGTSVETQYF
few	TRBV6-5	.	TRBJ2-7	TGTGCCAGCAGTTACTCGAGTTCCAGGCTGGGTCGCTACGAGCAGTACTTC	CASSYSSSRLGRYEQYF
many	TRBV7-2	.	TRBJ2-6	TGTGCCAGCAGCTTAGCTTCTGGGGCCAACGTCCTGACTTTC	CASSLASGANVLTF
few	TRBV6-2/TRBV6-3	.	TRBJ1-1	TGTGCCAGCAGTTCATCGGACAGTGAAGCTTTCTTT	CASSSSDSEAFF
once	TRBV19	TRBD1	TRBJ1-5	TGTGCCAGTAGACCCGGGACAGGGCATCAGCCCCAGCATTTT	CASRPGTGHQPQHF
few	TRBV10-3	.	TRBJ1-2	TGTGCCATCAGTGAGTCGGATAGGTTGTATGGCTACACCTTC	CAISESDRLYGYTF
.	TRBV12-3/TRBV12-4	TRBD1	TRBJ1-1	TGTGCCAGCAGTTGGACAGGGTACATGAACACTGAAGCTTTCTTT	CASSWTGYMNTEAFF
.	TRBV25-1	.	TRBJ1-4	TGTGCCAGCAGTGAATCCTCCCCGACAGATACAACTAATGAAAAACTGTTTTTT	CASSESSPTDTTNEKLFF
few	TRBV23-1	.	TRBJ2-7	TGCGCCAGCAGTCAATCCAGGATTGGGCACTACGAGCAGTACTTC	CASSQSRIGHYEQYF
few	TRBV5-1	.	TRBJ1-3	TGCGCCAGCAGCTTACAGCCTACGGGCCTCTCATCTGGAAACACCATATATTTT	CASSLQPTGLSSGNTIYF
many	TRBV11-2	.	TRBJ2-6	TGTGCCAGCAGCTTAGCCGGGGGAAGGACTGGGGCCAACGTCCTGACTTTC	CASSLAGGRTGANVLTF
.	TRBV25-1	.	TRBJ2-3	TGTGCCAGCACCAAAGGGGGGGGCTCAGATACGCAGTATTTT	CASTKGGGSDTQYF
once	TRBV10-3	.	TRBJ1-6	TGTGCCATCAGTGAGTCGGAAACCTATTCACCCCTCCACTTT	CAISESETYSPLHF
few	TRBV20-1	.	TRBJ1-3	TGCAGTGCTAGAGATCCGTCCAGGGCTGGAAACACCATATATTTT	CSARDPSRAGNTIYF
few	TRBV11-2	.	TRBJ2-5	TGTGCCAGCACCACATCGACAGCTCAAGAGACCCAGTACTTC	CASTTSTAQETQYF
many	TRBV24-1	.	TRBJ2-1	TGTGCCACCAGTGAGACCGAGGGGGCAACAAGCGGGAGATACTACAATGAGCAGTTCTTC	CATSETEGATSGRYYNEQFF
.	TRBV5-1	TRBD2	TRBJ2-3	TGCGCCAGCAACCCCTCGGGGGGGACAGATACGCAGTATTTT	CASNPSGGTDTQYF
.	TRBV5-1	.	TRBJ2-5	TGCGCCAGCAGCCTGGGTCCCCAGGGTGATAGGAGGGCCCAGTACTTC	CASSLGPQGDRRAQYF
few	TRBV7-8	TRBD2	TRBJ2-7	TGTGCCAGCAGCACCCGAGGGACTAGCGTGCACTTC	CASSTRGTSVHF
few	TRBV12-3/TRBV12-4	.	TRBJ1-5	TGTGCCAGCAGTTCCCGCATGGGGAGGGGCAGCAATCAGCCCCAGCATTTT	CASSSRMGRGSNQPQHF
few	TRBV6-5	.	TRBJ2-3	TGTGCCAGCAGTCTCCGCGGGACACCTCTTCCCACAGATACGCAGTATTTT	CASSLRGTPLPTDTQYF
few	TRBV4-1	.	TRBJ2-7	TGCGCCAGCAGCCAAGTTGGCAGGGGTTTGCACGAGCAGTACTTC	CASSQVGRGLHEQYF
few	TRBV20-1	.	TRBJ2-3	TGCAGTCCCGTTAAGCCTTTTCACACAGATACGCAGTATTTT	CSPVKPFHTDTQYF
.	TRBV30	TRBD1	TRBJ2-1	TGTGCCTGGGGACAGGGGGTTGAGCAGTTCTTC	CAWGQGVEQFF
few	TRBV7-9	.	TRBJ2-1	TGTGCCAGCAGCCCGATAGAGACAGTCAATGAGCAGTTCTTC	CASSPIETVNEQFF
.	TRBV18	TRBD2	TRBJ2-1	TGTGCCAGCTCACCAACTAGCGCCAGAAGGGGCTCCTACAATGAGCAGTTCTTC	CASSPTSARRGSYNEQFF
.	TRBV3-1	.	TRBJ2-3	TGTGCCAGCAGCCATGCCACAGATACGCAGTATTTT	CASSHATDTQYF
.	TRBV2	TRBD1	TRBJ2-2	TGTGCCAGCAGTTTGGACAGGGGGCTGGGCGGGGAGCTGTTTTTT	CASSLDRGLGGELFF
.	TRBV7-6	TRBD1	TRBJ2-2	TGTGCCAGCAGCCCGACAGGGGATTCCGGGGAGCTGTTTTTT	CASSPTGDSGELFF
few	TRBV6-1	TRBD1	TRBJ2-7	TGTGCCAGCAGTGAAAGAGGGGGCTCGGAAGGATACGAGCAGTACTTC	CASSERGGSEGYEQYF
few	TRBV20-1	TRBD2	TRBJ2-3	TGCAGTGCTAACCGGGAGGGCCCTGGCACAGATACGCAGTATTTT	CSANREGPGTDTQYF
.	TRBV12-3/TRBV12-4	.	TRBJ1-3	TGTGCCAGCAGTCCCCCCTCTGGAAACACCATATATTTT	CASSPPSGNTIYF
.	TRBV5-5	.	TRBJ1-1	TGTGCCAGCAGCTTGCTTCCGGGGACGAGAGTGAACACTGAAGCTTTCTTT	CASSLLPGTRVNTEAFF
.	TRBV19	TRBD1	TRBJ2-3	TGTGCCAGTAGTAAGGCCGGGACAGGGGACGCAGATACGCAGTATTTT	CASSKAGTGDADTQYF
.	TRBV6-2/TRBV6-3	.	TRBJ2-3	TGTGCCAGCAATTGGGTCCGGGGAAGAGGCACAGATACGCAGTATTTT	CASNWVRGRGTDTQYF
few	TRBV5-1	.	TRBJ2-5	TGCGCCAGCAGCCTGGCGGGACCAGGCCAAGAGACCCAGTACTTC	CASSLAGPGQETQYF
few	TRBV5-1	.	TRBJ2-3	TGCGCCAGCAGCTTGAGAGAGGCATACGATACGCAGTATTTT	CASSLREAYDTQYF
few	TRBV7-9	.	TRBJ2-3	TGTGCCAGCAGCTTGTCGGGGTTTAGCACAGATACGCAGTATTTT	CASSLSGFSTDTQYF